These T cell receptor beta chains were read from a single sample in a study of cytomegalovirus exposure and HLA in healthy donors. The method was immunoSEQ multiplex PCR; TCRdb's version includes in-frame clones alone and lacks a portion of them. The sample lists about 110,000 clones, about nine tenths occurring once. Sequencing was carried out using PBMCs. Receptor source: a woman aged 18 to 35 in good health and CMV-seronegative. Each CDR3 is given with its conserved first and last residue. A D gene is named only where the DNA matches it firmly. Size values are once, few and many counts, or a class for expanded clones, and some rows have none.

D,V,J,size,length,CDR3,DNA
TRBD1,TRBV11-2,TRBJ1-2,NA,17,CASSPEEGAVWNYGYTF,TGTGCCAGCAGCCCCGAGGAGGGGGCAGTGTGGAACTATGGCTACACCTTC
NA,TRBV5-1,TRBJ2-7,NA,16,CASSLGSLAVSYEQYF,TGCGCCAGCAGCTTGGGGAGTTTGGCGGTATCCTACGAGCAGTACTTC
TRBD1,TRBV29-1,TRBJ1-1,NA,15,CSAKTGTGLKAEAFF,TGCAGCGCAAAAACCGGGACAGGGCTTAAGGCTGAAGCTTTCTTT
TRBD1,TRBV30,TRBJ1-1,NA,22,CAWRGGFRDRIIPITGPPEAFF,TGTGCCTGGAGAGGCGGATTCCGGGACAGAATCATACCTATCACTGGCCCTCCTGAAGCTTTCTTT
NA,TRBV6-1,TRBJ2-7,NA,15,CASGRDINLSYEQYF,TGTGCCAGCGGGAGGGACATTAACCTCTCCTACGAGCAGTACTTC
NA,TRBV7-2,TRBJ1-2,NA,13,CASSRGDRGGYTF,TGTGCCAGCAGCCGGGGGGACCGAGGGGGCTACACCTTC
NA,TRBV5-1,TRBJ1-1,NA,15,CASSSRTDRNTEAFF,TGCGCCAGCAGCTCACGGACAGACAGAAACACTGAAGCTTTCTTT
NA,TRBV15,TRBJ2-7,NA,14,CATSRATNRDEQYF,TGTGCCACCAGCAGAGCGACTAATCGCGACGAGCAGTACTTC
NA,TRBV5-1,TRBJ2-7,NA,14,CASSLALSGYEQYF,TGCGCCAGCAGCTTGGCCTTAAGCGGGTATGAGCAGTACTTC
TRBD1,TRBV6-1,TRBJ2-4,NA,15,CASSEIGQDKNIQYF,TGTGCCAGCAGCGAAATAGGACAGGACAAAAACATTCAGTACTTC
TRBD2,TRBV18,TRBJ2-1,NA,14,CASSPGTSPNEQFF,TGTGCCAGCTCACCCGGGACTAGCCCCAATGAGCAGTTCTTC
NA,TRBV4-1,TRBJ2-7,NA,14,CASSHHLNSYEQYF,TGCGCCAGCAGCCACCACCTAAACTCCTACGAGCAGTACTTC
TRBD1,TRBV28,TRBJ1-6,NA,14,CASSWTGDNSPLHF,TGTGCCAGCAGTTGGACAGGGGACAATTCACCCCTCCACTTT
NA,TRBV13,TRBJ2-7,once,14,CASSLPNRVGEQYF,TGTGCCAGCAGCCTCCCCAACAGGGTGGGCGAGCAGTACTTC
NA,TRBV5-1,TRBJ1-1,NA,15,CASSLTGLAGTEAFF,TGCGCCAGCAGCCTTACAGGACTAGCTGGCACTGAAGCTTTCTTT
NA,TRBV15,TRBJ2-1,NA,14,CATSRDGTLGEQFF,TGTGCCACCAGCAGAGACGGGACTCTGGGGGAGCAGTTCTTC
NA,TRBV27,TRBJ2-7,NA,13,CASSSSTSYEQYF,TGTGCCAGCAGTTCATCGACTAGCTACGAGCAGTACTTC
TRBD1,TRBV5-1,TRBJ2-3,NA,14,CASSSTGGPDTQYF,TGCGCCAGCAGCTCCACAGGGGGACCAGATACGCAGTATTTT
NA,TRBV19,TRBJ2-5,NA,12,CATSTGGETQYF,TGTGCCACCTCGACAGGTGGTGAGACCCAGTACTTC
TRBD1,TRBV15,TRBJ2-5,NA,16,CATSRIPGQGRETQYF,TGTGCCACCAGCCGAATACCGGGACAGGGACGAGAGACCCAGTACTTC
TRBD1,TRBV27,TRBJ1-2,few,18,CASSLLRQGRASNYGYTF,TGTGCCAGCAGTTTATTGAGACAGGGGAGGGCTTCTAACTATGGCTACACCTTC
TRBD2,TRBV4-1,TRBJ2-3,NA,17,CASSPFPPSGSTDTQYF,TGCGCCAGCAGCCCATTCCCCCCTAGCGGGTCCACAGATACGCAGTATTTT
NA,TRBV14,TRBJ1-2,NA,12,CASSQGGWGYTF,TGTGCCAGCAGCCAAGGGGGCTGGGGCTACACCTTC
NA,TRBV6-4,TRBJ1-3,NA,18,CASSEPRRDSVSGNTIYF,TGTGCCAGCAGTGAACCCCGCAGGGATTCGGTTTCTGGAAACACCATATATTTT
TRBD1,TRBV7-9,TRBJ1-2,NA,14,CASSSRRGPHGYTF,TGTGCCAGCAGCTCTCGCAGGGGGCCTCATGGCTACACCTTC
TRBD2,TRBV7-2,TRBJ2-5,NA,15,CASRRTSGGLETQYF,TGTGCCAGCAGGAGGACTAGCGGGGGGTTGGAGACCCAGTACTTC
TRBD2,TRBV5-1,TRBJ2-1,NA,14,CASSRTSGGNEQFF,TGCGCCAGCAGCCGGACTAGCGGGGGCAATGAGCAGTTCTTC
NA,TRBV28,TRBJ1-2,NA,13,CASNLRQVYGYTF,TGTGCCAGCAACCTTAGACAGGTCTATGGCTACACCTTC
NA,TRBV28,TRBJ2-7,NA,13,CASSFDSTYEQYF,TGTGCCAGCAGTTTTGACTCCACCTACGAGCAGTACTTC
TRBD1,TRBV19,TRBJ2-7,NA,14,CASRSTGAGYEQYF,TGTGCCAGTAGGTCGACAGGGGCGGGCTACGAGCAGTACTTC
NA,TRBV27,TRBJ1-1,NA,15,CASSPLSRKNTEAFF,TGTGCCAGCAGTCCCCTATCGAGGAAGAACACTGAAGCTTTCTTT
NA,TRBV13,TRBJ2-5,NA,19,CASSETPLSSEKRQETQYF,TGTGCCAGCAGCGAAACACCCTTAAGCTCCGAGAAGCGGCAAGAGACCCAGTACTTC
NA,TRBV28,TRBJ1-5,few,15,CASSLIRGLNQPQHF,TGTGCCAGCAGTTTAATCAGAGGGCTCAATCAGCCCCAGCATTTT
NA,TRBV29-1,TRBJ2-7,NA,11,CSAGELREQYF,TGCAGCGCAGGGGAGCTACGCGAGCAGTACTTC
TRBD1,TRBV2,TRBJ1-5,NA,16,CASRGHGQGLNQPQHF,TGTGCCAGCAGGGGTCACGGACAGGGACTCAATCAGCCCCAGCATTTT
NA,TRBV5-5,TRBJ2-3,NA,16,CASTDPGASGTDTQYF,TGTGCCAGCACCGATCCGGGGGCTAGCGGAACAGATACGCAGTATTTT
NA,TRBV5-1,TRBJ2-2,NA,13,CASSSSGPGELFF,TGCGCCAGCAGCTCTTCGGGTCCCGGGGAGCTGTTTTTT
TRBD2,TRBV19,TRBJ2-1,NA,13,CASSASGTTEQFF,TGTGCCAGTTCGGCTAGCGGGACAACTGAGCAGTTCTTC
TRBD2,TRBV5-6,TRBJ2-1,NA,15,CASSFRIAGYNEQFF,TGTGCCAGCAGCTTTAGGATAGCGGGTTACAATGAGCAGTTCTTC
TRBD2,TRBV19,TRBJ2-3,NA,16,CASSRLLAGGTDTQYF,TGTGCCAGTAGTCGATTGCTAGCGGGAGGCACAGATACGCAGTATTTT
NA,TRBV18,TRBJ1-2,NA,15,CASSPRAGANYGYTF,TGTGCCAGCTCACCCCGGGCGGGGGCTAACTATGGCTACACCTTC